This TCR beta chain was found in a study of CD8 T cells in ankylosing spondylitis. Overall study results and limits: A motif in TCR beta, a set of about eight highly homologous variants, appeared characteristic of ankylosing spondylitis blood. Disease-linked clones reportedly concentrated significantly in matched ankylosing spondylitis synovial fluid.

TCRdb re-called the 5' RACE reads with MiXCR, one entry per CDR3 protein. Here the sample spans 300,000 to 400,000 distinct CDR3 sequences, about a fifth being singletons. To note about this clonotype: The antigen remains undetermined.

The source material was blood, either unsorted or a sorted T cell fraction (not recorded which). The sequence was obtained from a male donor with ankylosing spondylitis.

The DNA for the CDR3 is TGTGCCAGCAGCATGCACAGGGGCTCTGGGGCCAACGTCCTGACTTTC. Amino acid sequence: CASSMHRGSGANVLTF. V gene TRBV5-8 combines with J gene TRBJ2-6, with 7 bases aligning to TRBD1. The length of the CDR3 is 16 residues. The germline V gene has CDR1 SGHTS and CDR2 YDEGEE. The junction had 4 bases not matched to a gene; V was cut back by 4 bases and J by 0 bases.